The 29 T cell receptor beta chains reported below all come from one sample, sequenced in a study of shared clonotypes between healthy human individuals. Only CD45RO-negative cells positively selected for CCR7 counted as naive CD8 cells, so terminally differentiated effector memory CD45RA+ cells were excluded. TCRdb keeps only in-frame clones here, not all; method: immunoSEQ multiplex PCR. Found here are a few hundred thousand clones, less than 97% of them singletons; the top ten hold 0.095% to 0.12%. The source material was naive CD8+ T cells sorted from blood. Receptors originate from a woman younger than 45 in good health.

With respect to this clone: Other DNA sequences in this sample translate to the same CDR3. The chain joins TRBV9 to TRBJ2-2; no firm D call. The germline CDR1 and CDR2 sequences are SGDLS and YYNGEE. V was clipped by 0 bases and J by 3 bases, with 3 bases between them. The CDR3 consists of 13 residues. The CDR3 spells CASSVVDTGELFF. CDR3 coding DNA: TGTGCCAGCAGCGTAGTCGACACCGGGGAGCTGTTTTTT.

V and J are TRBV9 and TRBJ2-4; possibly TRBD1 or TRBD2 for D (5 bases each). The CDR3 is made up of 15 amino acids. V was pared by 0 bases and J by 0 bases, with 7 bases between. In germline, CDR1 is SGDLS, CDR2 YYNGEE. The CDR3 DNA reads as TGTGCCAGCAGCGTAGAAGGGACAGCCAAAAACATTCAGTACTTC. Its protein product is CASSVEGTAKNIQYF.

This chain connects TRBV11-2 to TRBJ2-3; D remains ambiguous. The CDR3 totals 16 residues. In germline, CDR1 is SGHAT, CDR2 FQNNGV. Trimming removed 5 bases from V and 6 bases from J, with 21 bases in between. This chain's CDR3 is CASSTTRGIAPDTQYF. The CDR3 coding sequence is TGTGCCAGCAGCACCACCCGTGGGATAGCTCCGGATACGCAGTATTTT.

DNA for the CDR3: TGTGCCAGCAGCTTAGGTTGGGGCACCGACCACGAGCAGTACTTC. It codes for CASSLGWGTDHEQYF. The chain combines TRBV7-6 with TRBJ2-7; tentatively, D is TRBD1 (5 bases). V lost 1 base and J 5 bases, leaving 15 bases between the germline ends. Per germline, CDR1 SGHVS and CDR2 FNYEAQ. The CDR3 sequence is 15 residues long. Full variable domain (rest looked up from reference TRBV7-6 and TRBJ2-7): GAGVSQSPRYKVTKRGQDVALRCDPISGHVSLYWYRQALGQGPEFLTYFNYEAQQDKSGLPNDRFSAERPEGSISTLTIQRTEQRDSAMYRCASSLGWGTDHEQYFGPGTRLTVT.

The V call is TRBV10-2, the J call TRBJ2-7; D might be TRBD2 (5 bases). The CDR3 has 13 amino acids. The germline V and J ends were trimmed by 3 bases and 2 bases, with 8 bases remaining between them. Per the germline V gene, CDR1 is WSHSY and CDR2 is SAAADI. The CDR3 DNA sequence: TGCGCCAGCAGTGATGGGCGGGCCTACGAGCAGTACTTC. It specifies CASSDGRAYEQYF.

This clone was counted once. The chain has TRBV28 and TRBJ1-1; D uncertain. CDR1 and CDR2 from the germline V gene are MDHEN and SYDVKM. The CDR3 covers 14 residues. With 6 bases removed from V and 7 bases from J, the gap between germline ends came to 18 bases. The CDR3, as DNA: TGTGCCAGCAGCCCTCCTGGTTGGGGTGGTGAAGCTTTCTTT. Protein product: CASSPPGWGGEAFF.

V gene TRBV28 combines with J gene TRBJ2-3; D may match TRBD1 or TRBD2 (5 bases each). Trimming cost V 5 bases and J 2 bases, with 14 bases left between them. Germline CDR1 reads MDHEN; CDR2 reads SYDVKM. This CDR3 contains 15 residues. CDR3 DNA sequence: TGTGCCAGCAGTCTCGTGGGACGGTCCACAGATACGCAGTATTTT. Amino acid sequence: CASSLVGRSTDTQYF.

V gene TRBV6-5 combines with J gene TRBJ2-1; possible D gene TRBD2, 6 bases. V was cut by 5 bases and J by 6 bases, with 8 bases left in between. Germline CDR1 MNHEY, CDR2 SVGAGI. The CDR3 totals 12 residues. CDR3 nucleotide sequence: TGTGCCAGCAGTCCAGCGGGCAATGAGCAGTTCTTC. Protein sequence: CASSPAGNEQFF.

The chain links TRBV6-1 to TRBJ1-1; D gene ambiguous. Germline V gene data show CDR1 as MNHNS and CDR2 as SASEGT. The V end was cut by 0 bases, the J end by 3 bases, with 20 bases between. The CDR3 sequence is 18 residues long. CDR3 coding DNA: TGTGCCAGCAGTGAAGCCCCTTTTGGAAGAATTCAACACACTGAAGCTTTCTTT. This translates into CASSEAPFGRIQHTEAFF.

The chain is built from TRBV28 and TRBJ1-1, with 11 positions matching TRBD1. V was clipped by 4 bases and J by 7 bases; unmatched bases: 8. CDR3 length: 15 amino acids. Germline CDR1 MDHEN, CDR2 SYDVKM. The CDR3 sequence: CASSSRDRGEDEAFF. The CDR3 bases are TGTGCCAGCAGTTCCCGGGACAGGGGGGAGGATGAAGCTTTCTTT. Full variable domain (remainder filled in from reference TRBV28 and TRBJ1-1): DVKVTQSSRYLVKRTGEKVFLECVQDMDHENMFWYRQDPGLGLRLIYFSYDVKMKEKGDIPEGYSVSREKKERFSLILESASTNQTSMYLCASSSRDRGEDEAFFGQGTRLTVV.

This chain joins TRBV7-2 and TRBJ2-1, with TRBD2 matching over 13 bases. CDR1 and CDR2 from the germline V gene are SGHTA and FQGNSA. Germline trimming cut 3 bases from V and 7 bases from J; bases unmatched to any gene: 9. The CDR3 totals 17 residues. CDR3 sequence reads: CASSFLGLAGAGNEQFF. CDR3 in DNA: TGTGCCAGCAGCTTCCTAGGACTAGCGGGAGCTGGTAATGAGCAGTTCTTC.

This clone was picked up one time. The chain uses TRBV5-4 and TRBJ2-2, with 7 bases fitting TRBD2. Germline CDR1 and CDR2: SGHNT and YYREEE (reference sequence). This CDR3 spans 15 amino acids. J was trimmed by 2 bases and V by 4 bases; bases with no gene match: 5. The CDR3 DNA follows: TGTGCCAGCAGCACCCGGGACTATAACACCGGGGAGCTGTTTTTT. As protein: CASSTRDYNTGELFF. The whole variable domain, remainder taken from reference TRBV5-4 and TRBJ2-2, is ETGVTQSPTHLIKTRGQQVTLRCSSQSGHNTVSWYQQALGQGPQFIFQYYREEENGRGNFPPRFSGLQFPNYSSELNVNALELDDSALYLCASSTRDYNTGELFFGEGSRLTVL.

Comments on this clone: Other DNA sequences in the same sample also yield this CDR3. The CDR3 nucleotides read TGTGCCAGCAGCTTAGCTGGGCAGCCCCAGCATTTT. Encoded protein: CASSLAGQPQHF. The rearrangement uses TRBV7-9 and TRBJ1-5; no clear D gene. From germline, CDR1 is SEHNR and CDR2 FQNEAQ (reference sequence). With 0 bases removed from V and 7 bases from J, the gap between germline ends came to 4 bases. There are 12 residues in the CDR3.

The chain employs TRBV10-1 and TRBJ1-1, with D unresolved. V lost 5 bases, J lost 5 bases, and 12 bases lay in between. Germline V gene sequence: CDR1 WNHNN, CDR2 SYGVQD (reference sequence). The CDR3 is 13 residues long. The CDR3 sequence is CASSLTTGTEAFF. DNA for the CDR3: TGCGCCAGCAGTTTAACTACTGGAACTGAAGCTTTCTTT.

The rearrangement uses TRBV9 and TRBJ1-5, with D possibly matching TRBD1 (6 bases). The CDR3 length is 15 residues. CDR1 is SGDLS and CDR2 is YYNGEE in the germline V gene. Between the trimmed V and J ends, which lost 7 bases and 9 bases, there was a span of 23 bases. The CDR3 DNA reads as TGTGCCAGCGGCCTCAGGGGCGCCTTCGGGTGGCCCCAGCATTTT. Its protein is CASGLRGAFGWPQHF.

This chain joins TRBV7-9 and TRBJ2-7; the match to TRBD1 covers 9 bases. Looked up from germline, CDR1 is SEHNR and CDR2 is FQNEAQ (reference sequence). The CDR3 consists of 15 residues. V was pared by 0 bases and J by 3 bases, with 3 bases of the junction left unmatched. The CDR3 protein is CASSLAGQGNYEQYF. CDR3 sequence (DNA): TGTGCCAGCAGCTTAGCAGGACAGGGGAACTACGAGCAGTACTTC. Looking up the rest from reference TRBV7-9 and TRBJ2-7 gives the full variable domain: DTGVSQNPRHKITKRGQNVTFRCDPISEHNRLYWYRQTLGQGPEFLTYFQNEAQLEKSRLLSDRFSAERPKGSFSTLEIQRTEQGDSAMYLCASSLAGQGNYEQYFGPGTRLTVT.

The chain combines TRBV7-9 with TRBJ2-7, with no clear D. This CDR3 has 15 amino acids. Trimming shortened V by 1 base and J by 1 base, and 11 bases separated the two germline ends. In germline, CDR1 is SEHNR, CDR2 FQNEAQ (reference sequence). CDR3 nucleotides: TGTGCCAGCAGCTTAGAGGAGCGTAGGTCCTACGAGCAGTACTTC. It is translated as CASSLEERRSYEQYF.

The chain carries TRBV4-2 and TRBJ2-1; D possibly matches TRBD1 or TRBD2 (5 bases each). The CDR3 loop spans 16 amino acids. V was trimmed by 0 bases and J by 4 bases, leaving 13 bases between them. Germline V gene data show CDR1 as LGHNA and CDR2 as YNFKEQ. In nucleotides, the CDR3 is TGTGCCAGCAGCCAAGATAAAGGGGACGGGTACAATGAGCAGTTCTTC. Residues: CASSQDKGDGYNEQFF.

V is TRBV6-5 and J is TRBJ1-2, with D maybe TRBD1 (5 bases). This CDR3 contains 13 residues. Per germline, CDR1 MNHEY and CDR2 SVGAGI. Trimming cost V 6 bases and J 4 bases, with 12 bases left between them. CDR3 coding DNA: TGTGCCAGCAGAGGGGACGTAATCTATGGCTACACCTTC. Its translation is CASRGDVIYGYTF.

Only a few counts were recorded for this clone. V usage is TRBV29-1 and J usage is TRBJ1-1, with TRBD1 matching over 8 bases. This CDR3 is built from 13 residues. The ends lost 5 bases at V and 1 base at J; junction bases unmatched: 3. CDR1 is SQVTM and CDR2 is ANQGSEA in the germline V gene. CDR3 amino acids: CSVLGQGNTEAFF. CDR3 DNA: TGCAGCGTTCTTGGACAGGGGAACACTGAAGCTTTCTTT. The variable domain in full, completed from reference TRBV29-1 and TRBJ1-1, reads SAVISQKPSRDICQRGTSLTIQCQVDSQVTMMFWYRQQPGQSLTLIATANQGSEATYESGFVIDKFPISRPNLTFSTLTVSNMSPEDSSIYLCSVLGQGNTEAFFGQGTRLTVV.

This chain links TRBV2 with TRBJ2-1; D gene unclear. The V gene's germline CDR1 is SNHLY and CDR2 FYNNEI. This CDR3 has 12 amino acids. V lost 6 bases and J lost 5, with 8 bases in between. The CDR3 loop reads CASSDDHNEQFF. The CDR3 coding sequence is TGTGCCAGCAGCGATGACCACAATGAGCAGTTCTTC.

This clone was recorded once. For the CDR3, the DNA is TGTGCCAGCAGGGGACAGGGAGGGAAGGGCCCCTACGAGCAGTACTTC. It is translated as CASRGQGGKGPYEQYF. V and J are TRBV27 and TRBJ2-7; 9 nucleotides line up with TRBD1. The germline gives CDR1 MNHEY, CDR2 SMNVEV (reference sequence). The V gene end was trimmed by 6 bases and the J gene end by 2 bases; junction bases not matched to a gene: 11. The CDR3 has 16 amino acids.

The chain carries TRBV2 and TRBJ2-1, with D hard to call. The CDR3 runs 14 residues. Germline CDR1 and CDR2: SNHLY and FYNNEI. Deletions cut 4 bases from V and 2 bases from J, with 9 bases between. The CDR3 bases are TGTGCCAGCAGTGGGGCAAATACCTACAATGAGCAGTTCTTC. Amino acid sequence: CASSGANTYNEQFF.

The chain has TRBV28 and TRBJ2-7; a weak D match, TRBD2 (6 bases). The CDR3 extends over 15 amino acids. Trimming stripped 5 bases from V and 0 bases from J, with 14 bases between. Germline V gives CDR1 MDHEN, CDR2 SYDVKM. The CDR3 protein is CASSPRTKLSYEQYF. The CDR3 DNA follows: TGTGCCAGCAGTCCGCGGACTAAACTCTCCTACGAGCAGTACTTC.

The rearrangement joins TRBV2 to TRBJ2-7; TRBD2 matches 13 bases. The CDR3 has 15 amino acids. The germline CDR1 and CDR2 sequences are SNHLY and FYNNEI. V lost 7 bases, J lost 2 bases, and 5 bases stayed unmatched. Written as DNA, the CDR3 is TGTGCCAGCAAAGGGACTAGCGGGAAGACCTACGAGCAGTACTTC. This codes for CASKGTSGKTYEQYF.

V gene TRBV5-5 combines with J gene TRBJ1-1; a weak D match, TRBD1 (5 bases). Germline lookup yields CDR1 SGHKS and CDR2 YYEKEE (reference sequence). The V end was cut by 0 bases, the J end by 3 bases, with 9 bases between. The CDR3 contains 14 residues. The CDR3 DNA reads TGTGCCAGCAGCTTGGGAAGGGGATACACTGAAGCTTTCTTT. Protein sequence: CASSLGRGYTEAFF.

The chain employs TRBV28 and TRBJ1-4, with D perhaps matching TRBD1 (5 bases). This CDR3 spans 15 amino acids. V was shortened by 3 bases and J by 6 bases, with 14 bases between the two germline ends. Germline V gene data show CDR1 as MDHEN and CDR2 as SYDVKM. The CDR3 protein is CASSFRGAPHEKLFF. In DNA form, the CDR3 reads TGTGCCAGCAGTTTCAGAGGGGCACCTCATGAAAAACTGTTTTTT.

The genes are TRBV6-6 and TRBJ1-4, with D unclear. Germline CDR1 is MNHNY and CDR2 is SVGAGI (reference sequence). Trimming stripped 6 bases from V and 4 bases from J, with 15 bases between. This CDR3 contains 15 residues. CDR3 sequence (DNA): TGTGCCAGCAGCCCAACCTCGGGGTTTAATGAAAAACTGTTTTTT. Translated: CASSPTSGFNEKLFF.

The chain recombines TRBV7-2 with TRBJ1-4; weak D call: TRBD1 (5 bases). The CDR3 spans 16 residues. CDR1 is SGHTA, CDR2 FQGNSA, per germline. The ends were cut back, 4 bases at V and 3 bases at J, with 15 bases in the middle. The CDR3 DNA reads as TGTGCCAGCAGCTCGGACGCCAGGGCGGCTAATGAAAAACTGTTTTTT. Translation: CASSSDARAANEKLFF. The entire variable domain, with the rest obtained from reference TRBV7-2 and TRBJ1-4, is as follows: GAGVSQSPSNKVTEKGKDVELRCDPISGHTALYWYRQSLGQGLEFLIYFQGNSAPDKSGLPSDRFSAERTGGSVSTLTIQRTQQEDSAVYLCASSSDARAANEKLFFGSGTQLSVL.